Below are 29 T cell receptor beta chains sequenced from a single sample in a study of cytomegalovirus exposure and HLA in healthy donors. Primers included in the PCR were 60 Vbeta and 13 Jbeta primers. Generated by immunoSEQ multiplex PCR, the TCRdb table keeps only in-frame clones and is missing some. The table lists tens of thousands of clones, about a tenth of them singletons. Sequenced material: PBMCs. These receptors were collected from a man between 60 and 70 years old in good health and CMV-seropositive.

The V and J genes are TRBV29-1 and TRBJ2-3; 8 bases are a match to TRBD2. Germline loops: CDR1 SQVTM, CDR2 ANQGSEA. CDR3 length equals 13 residues. V was pared by 5 bases and J by 5 bases, with 6 bases of the junction left unmatched. In DNA, the CDR3 is TGCAGCGTTCGGGGGGGAGATGAAGATACGCAGTATTTT. It encodes CSVRGGDEDTQYF.

In this sample, this clone turned up a few times. The rearrangement links TRBV2 to TRBJ1-2; TRBD1 is a possible D gene (5 bases). The CDR3 runs 15 residues. Trimming shortened V by 7 bases and J by 4 bases, and 19 bases separated the two germline ends. CDR1 is SNHLY and CDR2 is FYNNEI in the germline V gene. CDR3 coding DNA: TGTGCCAGCATTTTGACAGCCCAGACTAGCTATGGCTACACCTTC. It specifies CASILTAQTSYGYTF.

The V call is TRBV30, the J call TRBJ2-2, with 12 nucleotides matching TRBD2. The germline V gene encodes CDR1 GTSNPN and CDR2 SVGIG (reference sequence). The V segment lost 3 bases and the J segment 8 bases; nucleotides outside the gene matches: 7. The CDR3 is made up of 15 amino acids. The CDR3 DNA sequence: TGTGCCTGGAGCATACTAGCGGGGGGTGGTGGGGAGCTGTTTTTT. Translating gives CAWSILAGGGGELFF.

This rearrangement joins TRBV5-6 to TRBJ2-5; 9 bases align to TRBD2. The CDR3 length is 15 residues. Trimming at V came to 4 bases and at J to 5 bases, leaving 9 bases not matched to a gene. Germline CDR1 reads SGHDT; CDR2 reads YYEEEE. CDR3: CASSPPGTSRETQYF. The CDR3 DNA sequence: TGTGCCAGCAGCCCCCCCGGGACTAGCCGGGAGACCCAGTACTTC. The variable domain in full, with the rest retrieved from reference TRBV5-6 and TRBJ2-5, is DAGVTQSPTHLIKTRGQQVTLRCSPKSGHDTVSWYQQALGQGPQFIFQYYEEEERQRGNFPDRFSGHQFPNYSSELNVNALLLGDSALYLCASSPPGTSRETQYFGPGTRLLVL.

This clone was counted only a few times. The chain combines TRBV28 with TRBJ1-5, with 8 bases fitting TRBD1. V lost 3 bases and J lost 6; bases outside the gene matches: 10. The CDR3 runs to 16 residues. From germline, CDR1 is MDHEN and CDR2 SYDVKM. The CDR3 spells CASSFRPTGVSQPQHF. CDR3 DNA sequence: TGTGCCAGCAGTTTTCGCCCGACAGGGGTTAGTCAGCCCCAGCATTTT.

The chain couples TRBV7-9 to TRBJ2-1, with a possible D match to TRBD2 (5 bases). Trimming removed 5 bases from V and 3 bases from J, with 8 bases in between. CDR3 length: 13 residues. Germline CDR1 SEHNR, CDR2 FQNEAQ (reference sequence). CDR3 bases: TGTGCCAGCAGCCGGGAAGACTACAATGAGCAGTTCTTC. Translation gives CASSREDYNEQFF.

Remarks on this clone: Here the CDR3 omits its conserved ending phenylalanine or tryptophan, so a read error is the likely source. The chain uses TRBV4-1 and TRBJ1-1; D call uncertain. Trimming stripped 5 bases from V and 4 bases from J, with 8 bases between. The V gene's germline CDR1 is MGHRA and CDR2 YSYEKL. CDR3 length: 12 amino acids. The CDR3 DNA reads as TGCGCCAGCAGCGGACTGGGCACTGAAGCTTTCGTT. As protein: CASSGLGTEAFV.

This clone showed up just a few times. CDR3: CASSRTGGELAASYTF. CDR3 bases: TGTGCCAGCAGCCGGACAGGGGGGGAACTTGCCGCGAGCTACACCTTC. V is TRBV7-9 and J is TRBJ1-2; 10 nucleotides line up with TRBD1. The CDR3 has 16 residues. The V gene end was trimmed by 5 bases and the J gene end by 9 bases; junction bases not matched to a gene: 15. Germline V CDR1 and CDR2: SEHNR, FQNEAQ (reference sequence).

This clone was counted at least ten times. The chain couples TRBV27 to TRBJ2-7, with 9 bases matching TRBD2. V gave up 2 bases and J gave up 5 bases; unmatched junction bases: 13. This CDR3 comprises 17 residues. Per germline, CDR1 MNHEY and CDR2 SMNVEV (reference sequence). The CDR3 bases are TGTGCCAGCAGTTTAGCCCCATCGGTAGCGGGAGACAACGAGCAGTACTTC. Translating gives CASSLAPSVAGDNEQYF.

The chain employs TRBV7-8 and TRBJ1-2; D is unclear. Germline V lookup: CDR1 SGHVS, CDR2 FQNEAQ. CDR3 length: 13 amino acids. Trimming left V 5 bases short and J 0 bases short, with 7 bases between. CDR3 coding DNA: TGTGCCAGCAGCCGCCGGGCTAACTATGGCTACACCTTC. Amino acid sequence: CASSRRANYGYTF.

This clone was observed a few times. This chain joins TRBV14 and TRBJ2-1, with TRBD2 identical over 13 bases. This CDR3 is 14 amino acids long. Trimming took 4 bases from V and 8 from J; bases not matched to a gene: 2. Germline values: CDR1 SGHDN, CDR2 FVKESK. This CDR3 reads CASSRLAGGDEQFF. CDR3 DNA sequence: TGTGCCAGCAGCCGACTAGCGGGAGGCGATGAGCAGTTCTTC.

V gene TRBV4-1 combines with J gene TRBJ2-2, with TRBD2 matching 10 bases. This CDR3 region has 17 residues. Germline assignment: CDR1 MGHRA and CDR2 YSYEKL. The J segment lost 7 bases and the V segment lost 4 bases, leaving 12 bases of the junction unmatched. CDR3 in amino acids: CASSPSTSGMWSGELFF. As DNA, the CDR3 is TGCGCCAGCAGCCCAAGCACTAGCGGGATGTGGAGCGGGGAGCTGTTTTTT.

The J gene is TRBJ1-1, the V gene TRBV28; no clear D gene. V shed 1 base and J shed 8 bases, with 8 bases lying between them. The CDR3 length is 12 residues. In germline, CDR1 is MDHEN, CDR2 SYDVKM. In DNA form, the CDR3 reads TGTGCCAGCAGTTTATTTCTCAGGGAAGCTTTCTTT. It specifies CASSLFLREAFF.

The V and J genes are TRBV7-9 and TRBJ1-2, with a tentative D call TRBD1 (5 bases). Looked up from germline, CDR1 is SEHNR and CDR2 is FQNEAQ (reference sequence). Deletions cut 0 bases from V and 0 bases from J, with 8 bases between. CDR3 size: 15 residues. The CDR3 sequence is CASSLAGTPNYGYTF. The CDR3 DNA follows: TGTGCCAGCAGCTTAGCCGGGACTCCTAACTATGGCTACACCTTC.

The J gene is TRBJ2-2, the V gene TRBV6-1; D is possibly TRBD1 (6 bases). The CDR3 length is 14 residues. V gave up 6 bases and J gave up 1 base, with 9 bases separating them. Looked up from germline, CDR1 is MNHNS and CDR2 is SASEGT. As DNA, the CDR3 is TGTGCCAGCAGACAGGGACGGAACACCGGGGAGCTGTTTTTT. Translation: CASRQGRNTGELFF.

This clone has just a few counts. This chain uses TRBV29-1 with TRBJ1-2; D may be TRBD1 (5 bases). V lost 3 bases and J 5 bases, leaving 16 bases between the germline ends. CDR3 length: 14 amino acids. In germline, CDR1 is SQVTM, CDR2 ANQGSEA. The CDR3 reads CSVDPPAGRYGYTF. In DNA, the CDR3 is TGCAGCGTTGACCCCCCAGCAGGGCGGTATGGCTACACCTTC.

In this sample, this clone turned up a few times. J is TRBJ1-2 and V is TRBV30; TRBD1 matches at 11 bases. The CDR3 is 15 residues long. V gave up 0 bases and J gave up 6 bases; unmatched junction bases: 6. The germline V gene has CDR1 GTSNPN and CDR2 SVGIG (reference sequence). The CDR3 DNA follows: TGTGCCTGGAGTGTTGGACAGGGGGCAGGGAATGGCTACACCTTC. Translation: CAWSVGQGAGNGYTF. Looking up the rest from reference TRBV30 and TRBJ1-2 gives the full variable domain: SQTIHQWPATLVQPVGSPLSLECTVEGTSNPNLYWYRQAAGRGLQLLFYSVGIGQISSEVPQNLSASRPQDRQFILSSKKLLLSDSGFYLCAWSVGQGAGNGYTFGSGTRLTVV.

V is TRBV30 and J is TRBJ2-7; 9 positions match TRBD2. CDR1 GTSNPN and CDR2 SVGIG come from the germline V gene (reference sequence). After removal of 0 bases from V and 10 bases from J, the junction contained 7 bases not matched to a gene. The CDR3 has 13 amino acids. This CDR3 reads CAWSVASGKFQYF. Here the CDR3 DNA reads TGTGCCTGGAGTGTAGCTAGCGGGAAATTTCAGTACTTC.

This chain joins TRBV2 and TRBJ2-5; D gene unclear. V gave up 2 bases and J gave up 2 bases, with 6 bases separating them. This CDR3 contains 13 residues. The germline CDR1 and CDR2 sequences are SNHLY and FYNNEI. CDR3 in DNA: TGTGCCAGCAGTGAAATCAGACAAGAGACCCAGTACTTC. Its translation is CASSEIRQETQYF. The complete variable domain, with remaining parts taken from reference TRBV2 and TRBJ2-5, reads EPEVTQTPSHQVTQMGQEVILRCVPISNHLYFYWYRQILGQKVEFLVSFYNNEISEKSEIFDDQFSVERPDGSNFTLKIRSTKLEDSAMYFCASSEIRQETQYFGPGTRLLVL.

This sequence joins TRBV9 and TRBJ1-1, with a possible D match to TRBD1 (5 bases). CDR1 is SGDLS, CDR2 YYNGEE, per germline. The V gene lost 0 bases and the J gene lost 0 bases, with 15 bases spanning the gap. CDR3 length: 17 residues. The CDR3 DNA sequence: TGTGCCAGCAGCGTAGACCCGGGGGGGGGAATGAACACTGAAGCTTTCTTT. Encoded protein: CASSVDPGGGMNTEAFF.

The sample holds a few counts of this clone. This chain connects TRBV6-1 to TRBJ1-5; 10 positions match TRBD1. The CDR3 is 18 amino acids. The germline V gene encodes CDR1 MNHNS and CDR2 SASEGT. V shed 4 bases and J 0 bases; nucleotides not matched to a gene: 9. The CDR3 nucleotides read TGTGCCAGCAGTGGTCGGGACAGGGGATCTTATAGCAATCAGCCCCAGCATTTT. Amino acids: CASSGRDRGSYSNQPQHF.

Details on this clone: Because the CDR3 is missing its conserved closing phenylalanine or tryptophan, this is likely a read error. The DNA is left out, because the CDR3 cannot be placed on it with certainty; the CDR3 is given as TCRdb lists it. The chain uses TRBV7-9 and TRBJ2-3; the table's D call, TRBD2, has no DNA check behind it. CDR1 and CDR2 (germline): SEHNR, FQNEAQ (reference sequence). The CDR3 is 13 amino acids in total, end residues counted. The CDR3 here is CASSLAEGQQLAV.

This clone was counted a few times. This rearrangement joins TRBV7-2 to TRBJ2-3; 13 nucleotides line up with TRBD2. Trimming at V came to 1 base and at J to 8 bases, leaving 3 bases not matched to a gene. Germline lookup yields CDR1 SGHTA and CDR2 FQGNSA. The CDR3 runs to 15 residues. CDR3 protein: CASSLGLAGGGTQYF. The CDR3 DNA reads as TGTGCCAGCAGCTTAGGACTAGCGGGAGGCGGTACGCAGTATTTT.

This clone occurred a few times. The chain uses TRBV29-1 and TRBJ1-1; 7 bases line up with TRBD1. Germline V CDR1 and CDR2: SQVTM, ANQGSEA. V lost 8 bases and J lost 5; bases outside the gene matches: 11. This CDR3 has 13 amino acids. The CDR3 DNA follows: TGCAGCACGCGACAGGGAGATAGGACTGAAGCTTTCTTT. Translation: CSTRQGDRTEAFF.

There are a few counts of this clone. The chain is built from TRBV5-1 and TRBJ2-5; 9 bases agree with TRBD2. The V gene's germline CDR1 is SGHRS and CDR2 YFSETQ. V shed 2 bases, J shed 5 bases, and the junction held 7 bases outside the gene matches. This CDR3 contains 15 residues. In DNA, the CDR3 is TGCGCCAGCAGCTTAGAGCGGGGGGCCGGGGAGACCCAGTACTTC. Translation: CASSLERGAGETQYF. The full variable domain, rest sourced from reference TRBV5-1 and TRBJ2-5, is KAGVTQTPRYLIKTRGQQVTLSCSPISGHRSVSWYQQTPGQGLQFLFEYFSETQRNKGNFPGRFSGRQFSNSRSEMNVSTLELGDSALYLCASSLERGAGETQYFGPGTRLLVL.

This clone occurred once. V is TRBV6-1 and J is TRBJ1-3; a weak D match, TRBD1 (5 bases). The V end was cut by 7 bases, the J end by 8 bases, with 15 bases between. The germline V gene encodes CDR1 MNHNS and CDR2 SASEGT. The CDR3 runs to 13 residues. CDR3 DNA sequence: TGTGCCAGCACTCCAGATGGAGGGGACACCATATATTTT. It encodes CASTPDGGDTIYF.

This clone was seen only a few times. The chain couples TRBV7-2 to TRBJ2-5; 11 nucleotides align to TRBD1. J gave up 7 bases and V 6 bases, and 7 bases lay outside the gene matches. The CDR3 runs 14 residues. CDR1 and CDR2 (germline): SGHTA, FQGNSA. CDR3 in DNA: TGTGCCAGCAGAAGGACAGGGGGCACAGCGACCCAGTACTTC. Amino acid sequence: CASRRTGGTATQYF. Together with reference TRBV7-2 and TRBJ2-5, the CDR3 gives the full variable domain: GAGVSQSPSNKVTEKGKDVELRCDPISGHTALYWYRQSLGQGLEFLIYFQGNSAPDKSGLPSDRFSAERTGGSVSTLTIQRTQQEDSAVYLCASRRTGGTATQYFGPGTRLLVL.

There are a few counts of this clone. V is TRBV6-5 and J is TRBJ2-2; D is possibly TRBD2 (6 bases). The germline gives CDR1 MNHEY, CDR2 SVGAGI. Trimming cost V 2 bases and J 5 bases, with 12 bases left between them. The CDR3 contains 15 residues. CDR3 sequence: CASSYRDSGTGELFF. DNA of the CDR3: TGTGCCAGCAGTTACCGGGACTCGGGGACCGGGGAGCTGTTTTTT.

The chain combines TRBV27 with TRBJ2-7; weak D call: TRBD1 (6 bases). This CDR3 is 13 amino acids long. The germline V gene has CDR1 MNHEY and CDR2 SMNVEV (reference sequence). V gave up 3 bases and J gave up 2 bases, with 8 bases separating them. This CDR3 is CASSLKGAYEQYF. CDR3 nucleotide sequence: TGTGCCAGCAGTTTGAAGGGGGCCTACGAGCAGTACTTC.